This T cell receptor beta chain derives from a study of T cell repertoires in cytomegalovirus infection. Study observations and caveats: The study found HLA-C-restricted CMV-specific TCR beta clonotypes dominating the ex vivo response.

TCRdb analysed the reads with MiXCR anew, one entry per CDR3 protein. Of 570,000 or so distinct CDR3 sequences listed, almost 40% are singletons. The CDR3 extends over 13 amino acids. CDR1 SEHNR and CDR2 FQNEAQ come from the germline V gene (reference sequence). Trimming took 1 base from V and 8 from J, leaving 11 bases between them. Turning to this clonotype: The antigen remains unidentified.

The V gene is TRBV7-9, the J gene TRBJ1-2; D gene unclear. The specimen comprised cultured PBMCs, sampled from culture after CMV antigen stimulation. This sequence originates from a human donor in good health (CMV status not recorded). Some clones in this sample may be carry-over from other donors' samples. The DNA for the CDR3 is TGTGCCAGCAGCTTAGGGACCCAGCGGGGCTACACCTTC. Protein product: CASSLGTQRGYTF.